This TCR beta chain was retrieved from a study of blood T cell repertoires in COVID-19. Study at large: From the United States, Italy and Spain came samples of acute and convalescent COVID-19. In each case, the material was cDNA or gDNA derived from T cells, B-cell-depleted T cells, or PBMCs.

Details on this clone: The sample has other DNA sequences that encode this CDR3 too.

The CDR3 has 13 residues. The V and J ends lost 3 bases and 1 base respectively, with 7 bases between them. From germline, CDR1 is SGHRS and CDR2 YFSETQ. The authors' processing: The assay estimated nucleated cells by amplifying reference gene primers. The assay was immunoSEQ multiplex PCR, and TCRdb's table has in-frame clones only and misses some. V, J and clone size are taken as reported in that table, and D and trimming were inferred from the DNA itself. The sample records 300,000 or so clones, around 87% being singletons. The clonotype comes from a man aged 45-65 years with active or convalescent COVID-19. The gene calls are TRBV5-1 and TRBJ1-1; tentative D call: TRBD1 (5 bases). The sample was peripheral blood. The CDR3 sequence is CASSSGQNTEAFF. Here the CDR3 DNA reads TGCGCCAGCAGCTCCGGACAGAACACTGAAGCTTTCTTT. Full variable domain (remainder filled in from reference TRBV5-1 and TRBJ1-1): KAGVTQTPRYLIKTRGQQVTLSCSPISGHRSVSWYQQTPGQGLQFLFEYFSETQRNKGNFPGRFSGRQFSNSRSEMNVSTLELGDSALYLCASSSGQNTEAFFGQGTRLTVV.